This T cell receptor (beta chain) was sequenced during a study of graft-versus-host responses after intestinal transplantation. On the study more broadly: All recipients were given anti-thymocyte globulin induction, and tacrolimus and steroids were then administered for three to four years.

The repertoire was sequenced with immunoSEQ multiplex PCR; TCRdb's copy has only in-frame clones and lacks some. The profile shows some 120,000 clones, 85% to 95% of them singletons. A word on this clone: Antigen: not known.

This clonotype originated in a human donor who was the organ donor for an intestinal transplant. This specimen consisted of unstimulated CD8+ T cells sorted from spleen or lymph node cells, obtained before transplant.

CDR3 bases: TGTGCCAGCAGCGTAGGGGGCACTCCTAACACTGAAGCTTTCTTT. This gives the protein CASSVGGTPNTEAFF. This chain links TRBV9 with TRBJ1-1; D might be TRBD1 (5 bases). Germline V gene data show CDR1 as SGDLS and CDR2 as YYNGEE. CDR3 length: 15 amino acids. Trimming took off 0 bases at V and 2 bases at J, with 11 bases between the two ends.